Shown below are 26 T cell receptor beta chains from a single sample sequenced in a study of T cells in Graves' hyperthyroidism and ophthalmopathy. It was RNA transcripts that yielded the amplified TCR beta CDR3 regions. The TCR CDR3 first-round RT-PCR relied on the HTBI primer set. TCRdb redid the calling of the multiplex PCR reads with MiXCR, one entry per CDR3 protein. The repertoire has some 350,000 distinct CDR3 sequences, 13% to 15% of them found once; the top ten carry approximately 19%. Sequencing was performed on blood. Source of these receptors: a woman aged 55-69 years with Graves' ophthalmopathy.

This clonotype was seen ten or more times. The chain has TRBV7-6 and TRBJ2-3; D might be TRBD2 (5 bases). The CDR3 length is 16 residues. Trimming removed 2 bases from V and 2 bases from J, with 14 bases in between. Germline CDR1 SGHVS, CDR2 FNYEAQ. The CDR3 nucleotides read TGTGCCAGCAGCTTACTCGGCGGGTTAGCCACAGATACGCAGTATTTT. It translates to CASSLLGGLATDTQYF. Using reference TRBV7-6 and TRBJ2-3 for the parts outside the CDR3, the full variable domain is GAGVSQSPRYKVTKRGQDVALRCDPISGHVSLYWYRQALGQGPEFLTYFNYEAQQDKSGLPNDRFSAERPEGSISTLTIQRTEQRDSAMYRCASSLLGGLATDTQYFGPGTRLTVL.

This clonotype was counted at least ten times. The chain has TRBV28 and TRBJ2-5; 8 positions agree with TRBD2. The germline V gene has CDR1 MDHEN and CDR2 SYDVKM. The V and J ends lost 0 bases and 2 bases, in that order; junction bases with no gene match: 5. CDR3 size: 16 residues. The CDR3 DNA sequence: TGTGCCAGCAGTTTATGGGCTAGCGGGTTTCAAGAGACCCAGTACTTC. Translation gives CASSLWASGFQETQYF.

This clonotype was counted at least ten times. The genes are TRBV28 and TRBJ1-1; 7 bases match TRBD1. From germline, CDR1 is MDHEN and CDR2 SYDVKM. The CDR3 has 15 residues. V dropped 5 bases and J dropped 3; count of bases not matched to a gene: 9. The DNA of the CDR3 is TGTGCCAGCAGTGTCGGCGGGACAGCAGACACTGAAGCTTTCTTT. Protein sequence: CASSVGGTADTEAFF.

The chain combines TRBV28 with TRBJ1-2, with 8 bases identical to TRBD1. Germline trimming cut 10 bases from V and 8 bases from J; bases unmatched to any gene: 9. The CDR3 is 12 amino acids. Germline V CDR1 and CDR2: MDHEN, SYDVKM. The CDR3 coding sequence is TGTGCCACCCGCCAGGGGGCCGGAGGCTACACCTTC. Amino acid sequence: CATRQGAGGYTF.

The chain joins TRBV4-1 to TRBJ2-5; TRBD2 matches at 14 bases. CDR1 is MGHRA, CDR2 YSYEKL, per germline. This CDR3 has 17 residues. With 2 bases clipped from V and 4 bases from J, the junction kept 6 bases outside the gene matches. This CDR3 reads CASSQPTSGRAGETQYF. CDR3 DNA: TGCGCCAGCAGCCAACCGACTAGCGGGAGGGCAGGAGAGACCCAGTACTTC.

This chain joins TRBV6-2 or TRBV6-3 and TRBJ1-6; the D gene is possibly TRBD1 (6 bases). From germline, CDR1 is MNHEY and CDR2 SVGEGT. The CDR3 extends over 14 amino acids. Trimming left V 6 bases short and J 1 base short, with 7 bases between. CDR3 amino acids: CASRGGSYNSPLHF. CDR3 DNA sequence: TGTGCCAGCAGAGGGGGGTCCTATAATTCACCCCTCCACTTT.

The J gene is TRBJ1-2, the V gene TRBV20-1; 10 nucleotides line up with TRBD1. CDR1 is DFQATT and CDR2 is SNEGSKA in the germline V gene (reference sequence). With V trimmed by 2 bases and J by 4 bases, 4 bases remained unmatched. CDR3 length: 14 amino acids. The CDR3 loop is CSARTDRGVYGYTF. The CDR3 DNA sequence: TGCAGTGCTAGAACGGACAGGGGGGTCTATGGCTACACCTTC.

The table lists this clonotype with many counts. The chain recombines TRBV30 with TRBJ1-1; 7 positions match TRBD1. The CDR3 contains 14 residues. The V gene's germline CDR1 is GTSNPN and CDR2 SVGIG (reference sequence). The ends lost 2 bases at V and 0 bases at J; junction bases unmatched: 3. The CDR3 region is CAWSRDSLNTEAFF. In DNA form, the CDR3 reads TGTGCCTGGAGTCGGGACAGTCTGAACACTGAAGCTTTCTTT.

The chain links TRBV29-1 to TRBJ2-3; 7 nucleotides match TRBD2. V shed 8 bases, J shed 2 bases, and the junction held 13 bases outside the gene matches. From germline, CDR1 is SQVTM and CDR2 ANQGSEA. The CDR3 extends over 15 amino acids. CDR3 amino acids: CSILTQAGPTDTQYF. In DNA form, the CDR3 reads TGCAGCATTCTAACCCAAGCGGGGCCCACAGATACGCAGTATTTT.

The CDR3 spells CASSRWGQPTYGYTF. The CDR3 nucleotides read TGTGCCAGTAGTAGATGGGGACAGCCGACGTATGGCTACACCTTC. This chain uses TRBV19 with TRBJ1-2; 7 nucleotides line up with TRBD1. Germline-derived CDR1 and CDR2 are LNHDA and SQIVND (reference sequence). V was clipped by 4 bases and J by 5 bases; unmatched bases: 10. There are 15 residues in the CDR3.

The CDR3 sequence is CASSAPRSSGTHNEQFF. Written as DNA, the CDR3 is TGCGCCAGCAGCGCACCCCGTTCTAGCGGGACCCACAATGAGCAGTTCTTC. V is TRBV5-1 and J is TRBJ2-1, with TRBD2 matching 9 bases. CDR3 length equals 17 residues. Trimming cost V 4 bases and J 5 bases; bases outside gene matches: 13. Germline CDR1 and CDR2: SGHRS and YFSETQ.

This clonotype came up many times. The V and J genes are TRBV2 and TRBJ2-1; TRBD2 might be the D (5 bases). The CDR3 spans 15 residues. The germline V gene encodes CDR1 SNHLY and CDR2 FYNNEI. The ends were cut back, 2 bases at V and 4 bases at J, with 12 bases in the middle. DNA of the CDR3: TGTGCCAGCAGTGAACGGAAGACTACATACAATGAGCAGTTCTTC. Translated: CASSERKTTYNEQFF. The whole variable domain, remainder taken from reference TRBV2 and TRBJ2-1, is EPEVTQTPSHQVTQMGQEVILRCVPISNHLYFYWYRQILGQKVEFLVSFYNNEISEKSEIFDDQFSVERPDGSNFTLKIRSTKLEDSAMYFCASSERKTTYNEQFFGPGTRLTVL.

This clonotype was detected a few times. The chain combines TRBV18 with TRBJ1-5; 10 bases map to TRBD1. This CDR3 spans 16 amino acids. J gave up 6 bases and V 0 bases, and 5 bases lay outside the gene matches. Germline lookup yields CDR1 KGHSH and CDR2 LQKENI. CDR3 region: CASSPPSTGGIQPQHF. CDR3 coding DNA: TGTGCCAGCTCACCACCTTCGACAGGGGGCATTCAGCCCCAGCATTTT.

This chain links TRBV4-1 with TRBJ2-7, with TRBD2 as a possible D gene (5 bases). CDR3 length: 13 amino acids. The ends were cut back, 0 bases at V and 4 bases at J, with 7 bases in the middle. The germline V gene encodes CDR1 MGHRA and CDR2 YSYEKL. The CDR3 region is CASSQETRYEQYF. The CDR3 DNA sequence: TGCGCCAGCAGCCAAGAAACTAGGTACGAGCAGTACTTC.

This clonotype was seen a few times. The chain has TRBV18 and TRBJ1-1, with a tentative D call TRBD1 (5 bases). The germline gives CDR1 KGHSH, CDR2 LQKENI. This CDR3 spans 17 amino acids. Trimming removed 2 bases from V and 4 bases from J, with 20 bases in between. DNA of the CDR3: TGTGCCAGCTCACCATCCGGGGACCGAGGATGGGGCACTGAAGCTTTCTTT. Its translation is CASSPSGDRGWGTEAFF. The full variable domain, completed using reference TRBV18 and TRBJ1-1, is NAGVMQNPRHLVRRRGQEARLRCSPMKGHSHVYWYRQLPEEGLKFMVYLQKENIIDESGMPKERFSAEFPKEGPSILRIQQVVRGDSAAYFCASSPSGDRGWGTEAFFGQGTRLTVV.

In the case of this clonotype: A much larger clone is a single base away; this may be a read error. The rearrangement links TRBV6-5 to TRBJ1-5; D remains unclear. Germline CDR1 is MNHEY and CDR2 is SVGAGI. V dropped 0 bases and J dropped 8 bases, with 11 bases sitting between them. The CDR3 consists of 14 residues. The DNA of the CDR3 is TGTGCCAGCAGTTACTCGATTTGTAATGAGCCCCAGCATTTT. Encoded protein: CASSYSICNEPQHF.

This clonotype was counted at least ten times. The rearrangement links TRBV27 to TRBJ2-1; 13 positions agree with TRBD2. The length of the CDR3 is 17 residues. V shed 6 bases, J shed 7 bases, and the junction held 12 bases outside the gene matches. From germline, CDR1 is MNHEY and CDR2 SMNVEV (reference sequence). The CDR3 bases are TGTGCCAGCAGAACTAGGGCACTAGCGGGAGGGCCAAATGAGCAGTTCTTC. Encoded protein: CASRTRALAGGPNEQFF.

The CDR3 is CATSDLALAGVDEQFF. The DNA of the CDR3 is TGTGCCACCAGTGATTTAGCACTAGCGGGAGTGGATGAGCAGTTCTTC. The rearrangement joins TRBV24-1 to TRBJ2-1, with 11 bases matching TRBD2. The CDR3 has 16 residues. V gave up 1 base and J gave up 8 bases; unmatched junction bases: 6. Germline CDR1 is KGHDR and CDR2 is SFDVKD.

This clonotype was recorded at least ten times. V and J are TRBV7-2 and TRBJ2-1; 12 nucleotides match TRBD2. Germline V gene data show CDR1 as SGHTA and CDR2 as FQGNSA. This CDR3 is built from 17 residues. With V trimmed by 4 bases and J by 6 bases, 10 bases remained unmatched. For the CDR3, the DNA is TGTGCCAGCAGCTCAAGGACTAGCGGGAATTTTGGCAATGAGCAGTTCTTC. It codes for CASSSRTSGNFGNEQFF.

This clonotype has only a few counts. In DNA form, the CDR3 reads TGTGCCAGCCTGGACAGGAGTAACACCGGGGAGCTGTTTTTT. This translates into CASLDRSNTGELFF. V and J are TRBV28 and TRBJ2-2, with 7 nucleotides matching TRBD1. Germline V lookup: CDR1 MDHEN, CDR2 SYDVKM. The V gene end was trimmed by 8 bases and the J gene end by 2 bases; junction bases not matched to a gene: 5. The CDR3 has 14 amino acids.

This clonotype appeared many times. V is TRBV30 and J is TRBJ2-7; 7 nucleotides align to TRBD1. The V segment lost 7 bases and the J segment 3 bases; nucleotides outside the gene matches: 6. The CDR3 covers 12 residues. Germline loops: CDR1 GTSNPN, CDR2 SVGIG (reference sequence). The DNA for the CDR3 is TGTGCCTCGGGACAGCTATACTACGAGCAGTACTTC. It yields the protein CASGQLYYEQYF. Full variable domain (missing parts from reference TRBV30 and TRBJ2-7): SQTIHQWPATLVQPVGSPLSLECTVEGTSNPNLYWYRQAAGRGLQLLFYSVGIGQISSEVPQNLSASRPQDRQFILSSKKLLLSDSGFYLCASGQLYYEQYFGPGTRLTVT.

This clonotype turned up a few times. The chain employs TRBV20-1 and TRBJ2-5; a weak D match, TRBD1 (6 bases). The V end lost 5 bases, the J end lost 5 bases, and 18 bases lay between the germline ends. Germline CDR1 and CDR2: DFQATT and SNEGSKA (reference sequence). This CDR3 is 14 amino acids long. In DNA form, the CDR3 reads TGCAGTGCTCCCGGGGCAGGGGCGCGGGAGACCCAGTACTTC. It is translated as CSAPGAGARETQYF.

This clonotype was picked up many times. This rearrangement joins TRBV20-1 to TRBJ2-3; 8 bases map to TRBD2. The germline V gene encodes CDR1 DFQATT and CDR2 SNEGSKA (reference sequence). The junction had 4 bases not matched to a gene; V was cut back by 6 bases and J by 2 bases. CDR3 size: 13 residues. The CDR3 loop reads CSAIGRATDTQYF. For the CDR3, the DNA is TGCAGTGCAATCGGGAGGGCCACAGATACGCAGTATTTT.

The chain links TRBV10-3 to TRBJ2-1; D uncertain. Germline-derived CDR1 and CDR2 are ENHRY and SYGVKD. The CDR3 contains 15 residues. V dropped 2 bases and J dropped 0 bases, with 8 bases sitting between them. The CDR3 DNA reads as TGTGCCATCAGTGAGGGGGTGAACTCCTACAATGAGCAGTTCTTC. Its protein product is CAISEGVNSYNEQFF.

This clonotype occurred a few times. The rearrangement joins TRBV4-2 to TRBJ2-1; TRBD2 aligns across 10 bases. V was pared by 3 bases and J by 8 bases, with 13 bases of the junction left unmatched. The germline CDR1 and CDR2 sequences are LGHNA and YNFKEQ. The CDR3 has 17 amino acids. In DNA, the CDR3 is TGTGCCAGCAGCCAGAGCCCAGCGGGAGGGCCGACGTATGAGCAGTTCTTC. It translates to CASSQSPAGGPTYEQFF.

This clonotype was seen at least ten times. DNA of the CDR3: TGTGCCAGCAGTTTAAGGGGGGAGACTAGCGGGGGAGATACGCAGTATTTT. As protein: CASSLRGETSGGDTQYF. This sequence joins TRBV27 and TRBJ2-3; 12 bases match TRBD2. The CDR3 has 17 amino acids. V dropped 2 bases and J dropped 5; count of bases not matched to a gene: 8. The germline V gene has CDR1 MNHEY and CDR2 SMNVEV (reference sequence).